These T cell receptor beta chains were read from a single sample in a study of cytomegalovirus exposure and HLA in healthy donors. The protocol was immunoSEQ multiplex PCR, while the TCRdb copy is restricted to in-frame clones and leaves out a portion. This table has some 180,000 clones, around 78% appearing once. The sample comprised PBMCs. These receptor sequences come from a man aged 25-40 years in good health and CMV-seronegative. The CDR3 runs from the conserved cysteine through the conserved F or W. The order of the fields is D gene, clone size, J gene, V gene, CDR3 protein, CDR3 DNA. The D gene is left open where the match is weak. Clone size is stated in some rows and not others, as once, few, many or a class when expanded.

>TRBD2|-|TRBJ2-7|TRBV6-5
CASSRLAGLSEQYF
TGTGCCAGCAGCCGACTAGCGGGACTCAGCGAGCAGTACTTC
>TRBD1|-|TRBJ1-2|TRBV27
CASSHTDRDYGYTF
TGTGCCAGCAGCCATACCGACAGGGACTATGGCTACACCTTC
>-|-|TRBJ1-1|TRBV28
CASSWASLGRTEAFF
TGTGCCAGCAGTTGGGCCTCTCTGGGTAGGACTGAAGCTTTCTTT
>-|-|TRBJ2-3|TRBV7-9
CASSLEGGTQYF
TGTGCCAGCAGCTTAGAGGGAGGTACGCAGTATTTT
>-|-|TRBJ2-7|TRBV2
CASSEDTFSSYEQYF
TGTGCCAGCAGTGAAGATACATTCTCCTCCTACGAGCAGTACTTC
>TRBD1|few|TRBJ2-7|TRBV4-2
CASSQAKQGNEQYF
TGTGCCAGCAGCCAAGCTAAACAGGGGAATGAGCAGTACTTC
>TRBD2|-|TRBJ2-1|TRBV25-1
CASSEAGGPNEQFF
TGTGCCAGCAGTGAAGCGGGAGGGCCGAATGAGCAGTTCTTC
>TRBD2|-|TRBJ2-1|TRBV10-3
CAIRRGLAGNEDEQFF
TGTGCCATCAGGCGAGGGCTAGCGGGAAACGAGGATGAGCAGTTCTTC
>TRBD1|-|TRBJ1-1|TRBV28
CASSLSLGQGAPEAFF
TGTGCCAGCAGTTTATCCCTAGGACAGGGGGCGCCTGAAGCTTTCTTT
>-|-|TRBJ2-5|TRBV14
CASSQDAGWETQYF
TGTGCCAGCAGCCAAGATGCAGGGTGGGAGACCCAGTACTTC
>TRBD1|-|TRBJ2-3|TRBV29-1
CSVDRNTDTQYF
TGCAGCGTGGACAGGAACACAGATACGCAGTATTTT
>-|-|TRBJ2-5|TRBV7-2
CASSPDTAGSTQYF
TGTGCCAGCAGCCCGGACACGGCCGGATCTACCCAGTACTTC
>TRBD1|-|TRBJ1-1|TRBV27
CASTPTGGGTEAFF
TGTGCCAGCACCCCGACAGGGGGCGGCACTGAAGCTTTCTTT
>-|-|TRBJ1-4|TRBV2
CASRWSQTNEKLFF
TGTGCCAGCCGATGGAGTCAAACTAATGAAAAACTGTTTTTT
>-|-|TRBJ2-7|TRBV7-9
CASSLGLVSYEQYF
TGTGCCAGCAGCTTAGGCCTAGTCTCCTACGAGCAGTACTTC
>-|-|TRBJ2-5|TRBV7-9
CASSLAARQETQYF
TGTGCCAGCAGCTTAGCGGCCCGACAAGAGACCCAGTACTTC
>-|-|TRBJ1-1|TRBV28
CASSHSTTGNTEAFF
TGTGCCAGCAGTCACTCAACGACAGGGAACACTGAAGCTTTCTTT
>TRBD2|-|TRBJ2-7|TRBV10-3
CASGTSGNYEQYF
TGTGCCAGTGGGACTAGCGGGAACTACGAGCAGTACTTC
>-|-|TRBJ1-1|TRBV19
CASNARGNTEAFF
TGTGCCAGTAATGCCAGAGGTAACACTGAAGCTTTCTTT
>-|-|TRBJ1-5|TRBV28
CASSLNVGQLQPQHF
TGTGCCAGCAGTTTAAACGTGGGGCAGTTACAGCCCCAGCATTTT
>TRBD2|few|TRBJ2-2|TRBV19
CASSMGTSGPNTGELFF
TGTGCCAGTTCAATGGGGACTAGCGGGCCGAACACCGGGGAGCTGTTTTTT
>-|-|TRBJ2-5|TRBV9
CASSLRGQETQYF
TGTGCCAGCAGTTTAAGGGGTCAAGAGACCCAGTACTTC
>-|-|TRBJ2-5|TRBV29-1
CSVEVRQETQYF
TGCAGCGTTGAAGTTAGACAAGAGACCCAGTACTTC
>-|-|TRBJ2-3|TRBV6-4
CASSEGGASTDTQYF
TGTGCCAGCAGTGAAGGGGGGGCGAGCACAGATACGCAGTATTTT
>TRBD1|-|TRBJ1-1|TRBV25-1
CASSEPTGVGVQNTEAFF
TGTGCCAGCAGTGAGCCTACAGGGGTAGGGGTACAGAACACTGAAGCTTTCTTT
>TRBD2|-|TRBJ2-7|TRBV7-6
CASSLILAGANSYEQYF
TGTGCCAGCAGCTTAATCCTAGCGGGAGCCAACTCCTACGAGCAGTACTTC
>-|-|TRBJ2-1|TRBV5-1
CASSLRSGSSYNEQFF
TGCGCCAGCAGCTTGCGGAGCGGGTCGTCCTACAATGAGCAGTTCTTC
>-|-|TRBJ1-2|TRBV10-3
CASAPGGTLGYTF
TGTGCCTCAGCTCCCGGGGGGACTCTTGGCTACACCTTC
>-|-|TRBJ2-7|TRBV6-6
CASRDIGHRSCEQYF
TGTGCCAGCAGGGACATCGGACACCGGAGCTGCGAGCAGTACTTC
>-|-|TRBJ2-1|TRBV18
CASSPASNEQFF
TGTGCCAGCTCACCGGCCAGTAATGAGCAGTTCTTC
>TRBD2|once|TRBJ2-3|TRBV29-1
CSVATGGPRLAGGDTQYF
TGCAGCGTCGCAACAGGGGGCCCCCGACTAGCGGGAGGGGATACGCAGTATTTT
>TRBD2|once|TRBJ2-3|TRBV5-1
CASSFRLAGGPLPADTQYF
TGCGCCAGCAGCTTTCGACTAGCGGGAGGGCCGCTCCCAGCAGATACGCAGTATTTT
>TRBD2|-|TRBJ2-7|TRBV29-1
CSVVGLAGAYEQYF
TGCAGCGTTGTGGGACTAGCGGGAGCCTACGAGCAGTACTTC
>-|-|TRBJ1-5|TRBV6-1
CASSGRGFTQPQHF
TGTGCCAGCAGTGGGCGGGGGTTCACTCAGCCCCAGCATTTT
>TRBD1|-|TRBJ2-7|TRBV6-6
CASSYGTGMYEQYF
TGTGCCAGCAGTTACGGGACAGGGATGTACGAGCAGTACTTC
>TRBD1|-|TRBJ1-4|TRBV18
CASSPPLGQGNEKLFF
TGTGCCAGCTCACCACCGTTGGGACAGGGTAATGAAAAACTGTTTTTT
>TRBD1|-|TRBJ2-2|TRBV5-1
CASSPTGDTGELFF
TGCGCCAGCAGCCCGACAGGGGACACCGGGGAGCTGTTTTTT
>TRBD2|-|TRBJ2-1|TRBV29-1
CSVVGAGEGFF
TGCAGCGTTGTCGGAGCGGGAGAAGGGTTCTTC
>TRBD2|-|TRBJ2-1|TRBV6-1
CASSEYGAGGNNEQFF
TGTGCCAGCAGTGAATACGGAGCGGGGGGAAACAATGAGCAGTTCTTC
>-|-|TRBJ2-1|TRBV9
CASGEVAASYNEQFF
TGTGCCAGTGGGGAGGTAGCGGCATCCTACAATGAGCAGTTCTTC
>-|-|TRBJ2-2|TRBV5-1
CASSLISGAPGGELFF
TGCGCCAGCAGCTTGATCTCGGGAGCCCCGGGCGGGGAGCTGTTTTTT
>TRBD2|-|TRBJ2-2|TRBV19
CASRRRGLADNTGELFF
TGTGCCAGTAGACGACGGGGACTAGCCGATAACACCGGGGAGCTGTTTTTT
>TRBD1|-|TRBJ2-6|TRBV4-1
CASSPRQGFPFFWANVLTF
TGCGCCAGCAGCCCTAGACAGGGGTTCCCCTTTTTCTGGGCCAACGTCCTGACTTTC
>-|-|TRBJ2-5|TRBV6-6
CASSYSFEGQETQYF
TGTGCCAGCAGTTACTCGTTTGAGGGCCAAGAGACCCAGTACTTC
>TRBD2|-|TRBJ2-1|TRBV28
CASSPPGRGGYNEQFF
TGTGCCAGCAGCCCTCCGGGTAGGGGAGGGTACAATGAGCAGTTCTTC
>-|-|TRBJ1-2|TRBV28
CATAPGHKILNYGYTF
TGTGCCACTGCACCGGGACATAAAATACTGAACTATGGCTACACCTTC
>TRBD1|-|TRBJ1-5|TRBV19
CASSTPGQGNQPQHF
TGTGCCAGTAGTACCCCGGGACAGGGTAATCAGCCCCAGCATTTT
>TRBD2|few|TRBJ2-2|TRBV10-3
CAISETSGIGTGELFF
TGTGCCATCAGTGAAACTAGCGGGATAGGAACCGGGGAGCTGTTTTTT
>TRBD1|-|TRBJ1-2|TRBV5-1
CASSGQGDYGYTF
TGCGCCAGCAGCGGACAGGGGGACTATGGCTACACCTTC
>TRBD2|-|TRBJ2-1|TRBV5-1
CASTRAGGLYNEQFF
TGCGCCAGCACCAGAGCGGGAGGACTCTACAATGAGCAGTTCTTC
>TRBD2|-|TRBJ2-5|TRBV7-9
CASSSSGLAGGPLETQYF
TGTGCCAGCAGCTCGTCGGGACTAGCGGGAGGGCCGCTAGAGACCCAGTACTTC